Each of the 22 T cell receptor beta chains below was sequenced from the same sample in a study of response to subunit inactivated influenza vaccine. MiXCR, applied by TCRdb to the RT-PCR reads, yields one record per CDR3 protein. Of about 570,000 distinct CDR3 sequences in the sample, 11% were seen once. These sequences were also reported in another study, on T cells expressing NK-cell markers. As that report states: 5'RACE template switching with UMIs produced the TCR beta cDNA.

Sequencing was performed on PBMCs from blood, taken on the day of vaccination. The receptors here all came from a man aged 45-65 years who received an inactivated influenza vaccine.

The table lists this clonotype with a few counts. CDR3 DNA: TGCAGTGCCCCACAGCAGATGCACACCGGGGAGCTGTTTTTT. Protein sequence: CSAPQQMHTGELFF. This rearrangement joins TRBV20-1 to TRBJ2-2, with D unclear. This CDR3 is built from 14 residues. The germline V gene has CDR1 DFQATT and CDR2 SNEGSKA (reference sequence). V shed 6 bases and J shed 3 bases, with 14 bases lying between them.

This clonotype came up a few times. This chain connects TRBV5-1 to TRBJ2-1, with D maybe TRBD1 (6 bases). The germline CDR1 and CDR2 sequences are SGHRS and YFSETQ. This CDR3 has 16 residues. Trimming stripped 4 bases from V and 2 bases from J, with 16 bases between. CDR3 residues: CASSPRDGGAYNEQFF. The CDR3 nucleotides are TGCGCCAGCAGCCCAAGGGATGGGGGCGCCTACAATGAGCAGTTCTTC.

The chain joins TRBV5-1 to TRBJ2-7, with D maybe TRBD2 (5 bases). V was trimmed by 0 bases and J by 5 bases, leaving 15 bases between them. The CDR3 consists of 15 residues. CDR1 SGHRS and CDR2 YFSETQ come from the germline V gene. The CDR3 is CASSLVPGFVDEQYF. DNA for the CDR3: TGCGCCAGCAGCTTGGTCCCGGGGTTCGTCGACGAGCAGTACTTC.

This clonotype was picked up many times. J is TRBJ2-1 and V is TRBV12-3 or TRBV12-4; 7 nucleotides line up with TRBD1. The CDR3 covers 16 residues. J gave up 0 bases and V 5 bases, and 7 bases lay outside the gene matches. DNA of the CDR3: TGTGCCAGCAGTGCCAGGACAGGACGCTCCTACAATGAGCAGTTCTTC. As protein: CASSARTGRSYNEQFF.

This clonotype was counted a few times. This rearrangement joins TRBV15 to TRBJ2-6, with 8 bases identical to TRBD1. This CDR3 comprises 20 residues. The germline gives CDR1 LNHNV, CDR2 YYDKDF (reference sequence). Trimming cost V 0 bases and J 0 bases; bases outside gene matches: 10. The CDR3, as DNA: TGTGCCACCAGCAGAGACTGGTTTCAGGACAGGGACTCTGGGGCCAACGTCCTGACTTTC. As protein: CATSRDWFQDRDSGANVLTF. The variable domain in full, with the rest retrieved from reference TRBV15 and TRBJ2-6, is DAMVIQNPRYQVTQFGKPVTLSCSQTLNHNVMYWYQQKSSQAPKLLFHYYDKDFNNEADTPDNFQSRRPNTSFCFLDIRSPGLGDTAMYLCATSRDWFQDRDSGANVLTFGAGSRLTVL.

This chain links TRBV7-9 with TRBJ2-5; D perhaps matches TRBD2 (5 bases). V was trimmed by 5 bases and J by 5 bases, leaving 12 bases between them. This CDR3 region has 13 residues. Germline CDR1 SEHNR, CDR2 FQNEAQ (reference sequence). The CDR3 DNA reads TGTGCCAGCAGCCATAGCGATCGCGAGACCCAGTACTTC. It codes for CASSHSDRETQYF.

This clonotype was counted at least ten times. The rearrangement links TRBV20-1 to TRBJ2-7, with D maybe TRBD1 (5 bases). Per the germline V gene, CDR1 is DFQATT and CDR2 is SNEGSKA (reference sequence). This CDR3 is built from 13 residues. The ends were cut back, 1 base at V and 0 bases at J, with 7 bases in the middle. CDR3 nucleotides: TGCAGTGCTAGAGTTGGGGCCTCCTACGAGCAGTACTTC. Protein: CSARVGASYEQYF.

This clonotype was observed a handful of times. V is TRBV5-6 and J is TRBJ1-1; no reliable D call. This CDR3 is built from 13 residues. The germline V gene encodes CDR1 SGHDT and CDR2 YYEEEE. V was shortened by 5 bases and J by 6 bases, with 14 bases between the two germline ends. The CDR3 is CASSSIWGSEAFF. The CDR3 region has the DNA TGTGCCAGCAGTTCGATCTGGGGTTCTGAAGCTTTCTTT.

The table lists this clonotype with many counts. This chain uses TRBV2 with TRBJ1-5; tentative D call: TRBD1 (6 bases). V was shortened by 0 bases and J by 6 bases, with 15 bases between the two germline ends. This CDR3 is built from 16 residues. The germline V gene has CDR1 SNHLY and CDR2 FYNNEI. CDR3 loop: CASSEAPGGKSQPQHF. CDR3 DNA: TGTGCCAGCAGTGAAGCGCCCGGGGGCAAAAGTCAGCCCCAGCATTTT. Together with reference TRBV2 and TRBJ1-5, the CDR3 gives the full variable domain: EPEVTQTPSHQVTQMGQEVILRCVPISNHLYFYWYRQILGQKVEFLVSFYNNEISEKSEIFDDQFSVERPDGSNFTLKIRSTKLEDSAMYFCASSEAPGGKSQPQHFGDGTRLSIL.

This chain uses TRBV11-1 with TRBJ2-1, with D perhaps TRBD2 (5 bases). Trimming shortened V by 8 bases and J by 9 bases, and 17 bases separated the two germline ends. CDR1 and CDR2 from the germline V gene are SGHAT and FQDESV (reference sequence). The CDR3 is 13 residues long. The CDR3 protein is CASCPLASGEQFF. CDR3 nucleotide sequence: TGTGCCAGCTGTCCATTAGCGTCTGGTGAGCAGTTCTTC.

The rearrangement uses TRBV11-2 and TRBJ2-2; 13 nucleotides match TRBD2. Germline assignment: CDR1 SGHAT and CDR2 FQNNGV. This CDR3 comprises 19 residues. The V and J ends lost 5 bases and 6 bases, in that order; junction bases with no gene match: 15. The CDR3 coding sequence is TGTGCCAGCAGCCCTAAGGGACTAGCGGGGCCCCAGGGATCCGGGGAGCTGTTTTTT. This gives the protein CASSPKGLAGPQGSGELFF.

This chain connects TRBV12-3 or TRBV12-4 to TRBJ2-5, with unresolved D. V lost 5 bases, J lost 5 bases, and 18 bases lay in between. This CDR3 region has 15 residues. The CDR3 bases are TGTGCCAGCAGTGGGGAAAGGGCGTTGGGGGAGACCCAGTACTTC. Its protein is CASSGERALGETQYF.

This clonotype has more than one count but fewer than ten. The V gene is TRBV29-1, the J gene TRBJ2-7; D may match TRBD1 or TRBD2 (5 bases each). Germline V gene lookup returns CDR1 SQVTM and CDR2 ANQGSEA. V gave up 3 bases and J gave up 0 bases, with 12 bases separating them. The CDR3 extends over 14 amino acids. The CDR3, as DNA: TGCAGCGTTGAGTCCAGGGCGGGCTCCTACGAGCAGTACTTC. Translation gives CSVESRAGSYEQYF.

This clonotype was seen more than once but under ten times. CDR3 region: CASRGGIEQFF. The DNA of the CDR3 is TGTGCCAGCAGGGGGGGGATTGAGCAGTTCTTC. The chain has TRBV2 and TRBJ2-1; 7 bases match TRBD2. The CDR3 length is 11 residues. Germline V gene sequence: CDR1 SNHLY, CDR2 FYNNEI. Germline trimming cut 6 bases from V and 9 bases from J; bases unmatched to any gene: 2.

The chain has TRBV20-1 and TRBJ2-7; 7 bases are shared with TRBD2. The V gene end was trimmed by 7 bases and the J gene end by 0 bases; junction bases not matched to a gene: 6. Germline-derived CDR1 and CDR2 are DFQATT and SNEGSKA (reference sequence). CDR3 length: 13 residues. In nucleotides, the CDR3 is TGCAGTGGTAACCGGGACTACTCCTACGAGCAGTACTTC. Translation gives CSGNRDYSYEQYF.

CDR3 bases: TGTGCCAGCAGCCAAGATGCCGGCAGGGGATATGAGCAGTACTTC. Encoded protein: CASSQDAGRGYEQYF. This rearrangement joins TRBV3-1 to TRBJ2-7, with D possibly being TRBD1 (6 bases). Germline CDR1 is LGHDT and CDR2 is YNNKEL (reference sequence). V lost 0 bases, J lost 7 bases, and 16 bases lay in between. The CDR3 consists of 15 residues.

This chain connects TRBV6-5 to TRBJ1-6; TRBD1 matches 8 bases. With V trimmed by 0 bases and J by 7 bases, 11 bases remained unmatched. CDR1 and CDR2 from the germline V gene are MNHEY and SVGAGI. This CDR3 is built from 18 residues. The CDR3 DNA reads TGTGCCAGCAGTTACTCCCCTACAGGGGGGCCCAGGAATTCACCCCTCCACTTT. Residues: CASSYSPTGGPRNSPLHF.

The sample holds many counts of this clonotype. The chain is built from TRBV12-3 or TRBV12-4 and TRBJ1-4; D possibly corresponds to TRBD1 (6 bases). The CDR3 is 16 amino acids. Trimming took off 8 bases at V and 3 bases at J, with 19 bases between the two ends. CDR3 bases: TGTGCCAGCCAGCGCACAAGGGGGGACCCTAATGAAAAACTGTTTTTT. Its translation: CASQRTRGDPNEKLFF.

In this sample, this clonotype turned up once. CDR3 DNA: TGTGCCAGCAGCCAAGAATCGACAACGTCTTCCTATGGCTACACCTTC. It yields the protein CASSQESTTSSYGYTF. The chain has TRBV3-1 and TRBJ1-2; D gene unclear. The CDR3 runs to 16 residues. The germline CDR1 and CDR2 sequences are LGHDT and YNNKEL (reference sequence). V was clipped by 0 bases and J by 4 bases, with 15 bases between them.

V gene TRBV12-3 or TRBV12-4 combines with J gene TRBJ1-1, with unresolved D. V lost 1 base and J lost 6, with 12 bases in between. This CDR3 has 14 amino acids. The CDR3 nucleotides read TGTGCCAGCAGTTTAGGCGGACCTCGCGCTGAAGCTTTCTTT. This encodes CASSLGGPRAEAFF.

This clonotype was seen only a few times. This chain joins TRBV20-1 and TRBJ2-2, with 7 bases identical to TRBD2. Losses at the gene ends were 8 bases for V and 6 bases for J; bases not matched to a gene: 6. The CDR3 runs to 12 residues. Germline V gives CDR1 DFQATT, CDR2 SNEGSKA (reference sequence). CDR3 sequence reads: CSLKRDSGELFF. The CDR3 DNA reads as TGCAGTTTGAAGCGGGACTCCGGGGAGCTGTTTTTT.

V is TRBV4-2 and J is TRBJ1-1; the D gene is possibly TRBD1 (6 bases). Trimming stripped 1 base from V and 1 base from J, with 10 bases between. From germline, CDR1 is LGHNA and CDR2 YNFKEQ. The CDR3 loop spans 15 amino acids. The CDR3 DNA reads TGTGCCAGCAGCCAAGGGGGGGCATCGAACACTGAAGCTTTCTTT. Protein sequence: CASSQGGASNTEAFF.